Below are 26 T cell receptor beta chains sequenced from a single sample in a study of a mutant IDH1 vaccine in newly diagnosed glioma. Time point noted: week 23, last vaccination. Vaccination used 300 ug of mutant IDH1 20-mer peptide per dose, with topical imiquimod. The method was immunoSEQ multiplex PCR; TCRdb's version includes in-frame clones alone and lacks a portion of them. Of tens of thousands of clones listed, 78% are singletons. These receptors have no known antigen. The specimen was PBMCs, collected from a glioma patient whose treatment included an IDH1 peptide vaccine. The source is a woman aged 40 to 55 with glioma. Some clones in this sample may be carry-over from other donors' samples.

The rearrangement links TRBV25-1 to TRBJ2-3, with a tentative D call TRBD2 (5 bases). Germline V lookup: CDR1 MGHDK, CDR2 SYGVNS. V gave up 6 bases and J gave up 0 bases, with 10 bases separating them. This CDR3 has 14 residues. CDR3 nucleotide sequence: TGTGCCAGCAGCGAGGGAACTAGCACAGATACGCAGTATTTT. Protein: CASSEGTSTDTQYF. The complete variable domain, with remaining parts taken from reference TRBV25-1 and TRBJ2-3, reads EADIYQTPRYLVIGTGKKITLECSQTMGHDKMYWYQQDPGMELHLIHYSYGVNSTEKGDLSSESTVSRIRTEHFPLTLESARPSHTSQYLCASSEGTSTDTQYFGPGTRLTVL.

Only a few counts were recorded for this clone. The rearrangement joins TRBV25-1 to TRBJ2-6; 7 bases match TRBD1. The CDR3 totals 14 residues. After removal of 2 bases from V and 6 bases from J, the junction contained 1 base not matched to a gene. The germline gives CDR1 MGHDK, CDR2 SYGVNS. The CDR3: CASSEQGEANVLTF. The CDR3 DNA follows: TGTGCCAGCAGTGAACAGGGGGAGGCCAACGTCCTGACTTTC.

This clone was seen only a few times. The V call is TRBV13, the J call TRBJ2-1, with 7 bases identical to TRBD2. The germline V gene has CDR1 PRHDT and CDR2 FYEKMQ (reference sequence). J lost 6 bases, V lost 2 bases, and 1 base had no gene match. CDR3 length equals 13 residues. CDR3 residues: CASSLWGGNEQFF. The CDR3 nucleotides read TGTGCCAGCAGCTTATGGGGGGGCAATGAGCAGTTCTTC.

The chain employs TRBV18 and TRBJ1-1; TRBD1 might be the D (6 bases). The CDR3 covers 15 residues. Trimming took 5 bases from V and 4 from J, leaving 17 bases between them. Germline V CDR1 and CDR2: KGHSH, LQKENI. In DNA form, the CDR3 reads TGTGCCAGCTCAAACGGGGGGCTTCGGCTCACTGAAGCTTTCTTT. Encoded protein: CASSNGGLRLTEAFF.

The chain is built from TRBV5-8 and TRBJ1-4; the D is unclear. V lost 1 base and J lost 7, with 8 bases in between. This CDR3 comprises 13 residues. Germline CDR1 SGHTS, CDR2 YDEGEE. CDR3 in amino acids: CASSLRVGEKLFF. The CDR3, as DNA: TGTGCCAGCAGCTTGAGGGTGGGTGAAAAACTGTTTTTT.

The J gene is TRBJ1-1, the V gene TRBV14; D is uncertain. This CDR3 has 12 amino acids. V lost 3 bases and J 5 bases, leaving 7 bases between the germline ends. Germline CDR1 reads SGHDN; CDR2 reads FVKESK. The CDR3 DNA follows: TGTGCCAGCAGCCAGAGGCGGACTGAAGCTTTCTTT. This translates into CASSQRRTEAFF.

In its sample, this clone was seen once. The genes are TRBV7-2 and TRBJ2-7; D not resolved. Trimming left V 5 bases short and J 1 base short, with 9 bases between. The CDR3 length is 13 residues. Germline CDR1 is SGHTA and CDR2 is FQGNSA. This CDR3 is CASSPGWSYEQYF. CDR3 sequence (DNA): TGTGCCAGCAGCCCCGGTTGGTCCTACGAGCAGTACTTC.

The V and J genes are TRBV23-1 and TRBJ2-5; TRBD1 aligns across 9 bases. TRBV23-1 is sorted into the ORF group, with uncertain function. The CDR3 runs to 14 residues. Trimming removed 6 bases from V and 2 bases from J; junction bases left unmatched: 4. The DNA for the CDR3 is TGCGCCAGCAGACAGGGGGCGGTTCAAGAGACCCAGTACTTC. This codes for CASRQGAVQETQYF.

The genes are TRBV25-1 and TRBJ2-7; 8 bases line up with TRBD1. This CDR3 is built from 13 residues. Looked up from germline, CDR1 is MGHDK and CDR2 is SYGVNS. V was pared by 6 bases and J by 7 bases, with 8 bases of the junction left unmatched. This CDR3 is CASSRTGPEEQYF. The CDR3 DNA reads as TGTGCCAGCAGCCGGACAGGGCCAGAAGAGCAGTACTTC.

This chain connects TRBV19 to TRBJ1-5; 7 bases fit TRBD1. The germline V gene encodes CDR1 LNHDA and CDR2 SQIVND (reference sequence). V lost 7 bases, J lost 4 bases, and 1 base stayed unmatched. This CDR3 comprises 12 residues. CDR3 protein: CASKQGNQPQHF. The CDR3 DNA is TGTGCCAGTAAACAGGGGAATCAGCCCCAGCATTTT. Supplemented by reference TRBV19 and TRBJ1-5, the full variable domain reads DGGITQSPKYLFRKEGQNVTLSCEQNLNHDAMYWYRQDPGQGLRLIYYSQIVNDFQKGDIAEGYSVSREKKESFPLTVTSAQKNPTAFYLCASKQGNQPQHFGDGTRLSIL.

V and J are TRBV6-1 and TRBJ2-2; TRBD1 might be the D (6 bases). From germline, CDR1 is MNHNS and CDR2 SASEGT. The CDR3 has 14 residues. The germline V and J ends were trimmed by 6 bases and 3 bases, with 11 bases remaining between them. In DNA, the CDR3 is TGTGCCAGCAGAAAATCAGGGGACACCGGGGAGCTGTTTTTT. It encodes CASRKSGDTGELFF.

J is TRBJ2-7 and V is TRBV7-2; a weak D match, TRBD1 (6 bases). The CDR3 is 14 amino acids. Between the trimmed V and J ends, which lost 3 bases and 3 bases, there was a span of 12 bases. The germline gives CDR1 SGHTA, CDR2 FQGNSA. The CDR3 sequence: CASSFSGQFYEQYF. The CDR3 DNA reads TGTGCCAGCAGCTTTTCCGGACAGTTCTACGAGCAGTACTTC.

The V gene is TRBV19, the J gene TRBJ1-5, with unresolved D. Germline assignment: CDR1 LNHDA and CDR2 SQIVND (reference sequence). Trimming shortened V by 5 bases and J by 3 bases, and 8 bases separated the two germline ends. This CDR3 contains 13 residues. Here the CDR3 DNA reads TGTGCCAGTAGTTACGGTTTCAATCAGCCCCAGCATTTT. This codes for CASSYGFNQPQHF.

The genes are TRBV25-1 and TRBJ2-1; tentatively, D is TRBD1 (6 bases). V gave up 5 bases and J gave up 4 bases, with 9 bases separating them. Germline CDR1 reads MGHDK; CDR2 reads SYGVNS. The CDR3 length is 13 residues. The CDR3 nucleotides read TGTGCCAGCAGTATACAGGGATACAATGAGCAGTTCTTC. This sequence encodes CASSIQGYNEQFF.

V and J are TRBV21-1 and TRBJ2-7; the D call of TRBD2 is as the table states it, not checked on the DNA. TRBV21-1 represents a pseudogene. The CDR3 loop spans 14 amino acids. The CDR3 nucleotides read TGTGCCAGCAGCAAGGCGGCCCGGCTCTACGAGCAGTACTTC. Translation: CASSKAARLYEQYF.

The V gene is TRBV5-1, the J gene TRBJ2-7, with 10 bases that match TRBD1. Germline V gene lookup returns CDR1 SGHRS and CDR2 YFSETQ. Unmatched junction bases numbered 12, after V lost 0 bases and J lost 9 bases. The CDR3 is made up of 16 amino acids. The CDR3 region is CASSLGTGTGDLGQYF. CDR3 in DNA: TGCGCCAGCAGCTTGGGAACCGGGACAGGGGATCTCGGGCAGTACTTC.

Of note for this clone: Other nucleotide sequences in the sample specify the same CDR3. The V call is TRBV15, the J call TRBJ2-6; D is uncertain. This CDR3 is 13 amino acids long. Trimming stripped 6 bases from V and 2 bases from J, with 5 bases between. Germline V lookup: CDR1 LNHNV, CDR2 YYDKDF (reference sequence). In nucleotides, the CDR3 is TGTGCCACCAGTATTGCTGGGGCCAACGTCCTGACTTTC. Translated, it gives CATSIAGANVLTF.

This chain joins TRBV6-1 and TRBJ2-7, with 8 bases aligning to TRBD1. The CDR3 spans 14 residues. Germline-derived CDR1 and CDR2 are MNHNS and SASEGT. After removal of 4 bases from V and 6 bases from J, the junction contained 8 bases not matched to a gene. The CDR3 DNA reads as TGTGCCAGCAGTGTGGGGACAGGTCAGGGCGAGCAGTACTTC. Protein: CASSVGTGQGEQYF.

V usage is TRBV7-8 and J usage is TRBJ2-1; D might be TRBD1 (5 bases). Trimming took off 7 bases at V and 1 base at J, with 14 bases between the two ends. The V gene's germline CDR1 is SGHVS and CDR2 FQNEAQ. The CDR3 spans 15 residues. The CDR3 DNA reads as TGTGCCAGCATTCAGGCAGGGCGGTCCTACAATGAGCAGTTCTTC. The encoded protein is CASIQAGRSYNEQFF.

Here the CDR3 reads CASSLDVGPWGSGANVLTF. In DNA, the CDR3 is TGTGCCAGCAGCTTAGACGTAGGGCCTTGGGGCTCTGGGGCCAACGTCCTGACTTTC. This rearrangement joins TRBV7-2 to TRBJ2-6; D is ambiguous. The germline V and J ends were trimmed by 1 base and 0 bases, with 16 bases remaining between them. Germline assignment: CDR1 SGHTA and CDR2 FQGNSA. This CDR3 is 19 amino acids long.

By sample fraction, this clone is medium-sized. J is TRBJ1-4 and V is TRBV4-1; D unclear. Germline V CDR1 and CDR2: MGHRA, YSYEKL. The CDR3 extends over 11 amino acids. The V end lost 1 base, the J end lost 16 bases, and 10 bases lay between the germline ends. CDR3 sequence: CASSQAGYKFF. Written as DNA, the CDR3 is TGCGCCAGCAGCCAAGCGGGGTATAAGTTTTTT.

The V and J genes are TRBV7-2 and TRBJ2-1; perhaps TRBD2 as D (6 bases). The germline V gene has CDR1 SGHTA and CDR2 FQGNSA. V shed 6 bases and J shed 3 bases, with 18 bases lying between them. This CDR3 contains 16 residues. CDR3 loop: CASRRSGLSDYNEQFF. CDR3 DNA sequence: TGTGCCAGCAGACGGTCGGGACTTTCGGACTACAATGAGCAGTTCTTC.

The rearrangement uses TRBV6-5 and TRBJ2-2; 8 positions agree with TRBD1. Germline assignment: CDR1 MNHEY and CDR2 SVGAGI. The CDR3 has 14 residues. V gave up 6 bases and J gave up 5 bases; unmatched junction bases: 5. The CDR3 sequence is CASSRGLPTGELFF. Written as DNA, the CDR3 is TGTGCCAGCAGCAGGGGGCTGCCTACCGGGGAGCTGTTTTTT.

CDR3: CASTIGQGGAFF. CDR3 nucleotides: TGTGCCAGTACCATTGGACAGGGGGGCGCTTTCTTT. The chain combines TRBV19 with TRBJ1-1; TRBD1 aligns across 10 bases. The junction had 7 bases not matched to a gene; V was cut back by 7 bases and J by 11 bases. This CDR3 is built from 12 residues. Germline V gene sequence: CDR1 LNHDA, CDR2 SQIVND (reference sequence).

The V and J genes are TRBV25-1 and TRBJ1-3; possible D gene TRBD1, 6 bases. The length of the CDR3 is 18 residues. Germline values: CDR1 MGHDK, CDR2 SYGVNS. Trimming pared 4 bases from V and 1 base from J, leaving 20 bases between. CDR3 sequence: CASSVPPRDKASGNTIYF. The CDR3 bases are TGTGCCAGCAGTGTACCCCCCCGGGACAAGGCATCTGGAAACACCATATATTTT.

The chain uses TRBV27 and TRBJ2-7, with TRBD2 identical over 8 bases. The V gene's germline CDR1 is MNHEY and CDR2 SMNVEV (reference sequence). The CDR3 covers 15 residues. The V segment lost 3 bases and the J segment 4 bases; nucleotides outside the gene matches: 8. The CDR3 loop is CASSFSGSGSYEQYF. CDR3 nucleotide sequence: TGTGCCAGCAGTTTCTCCGGGAGCGGGAGTTACGAGCAGTACTTC.